This T cell receptor (beta chain) was sequenced for a study of CD8 T cells in Susac syndrome. Study-wide background: Blood was drawn from patients with Susac syndrome. At that point, they were therapy-naive, on corticosteroids, or on intravenous immunoglobulin alone.

An amount of RNA that ranged from roughly 0.45 to 1 ug was reverse transcribed with random hexamers. TCRdb used MiXCR to reprocess the immunoSEQ multiplex PCR reads, holding one entry per CDR3 protein. The table lists around 80,000 distinct CDR3 sequences, under 95% of them singletons. The CDR3 consists of 11 residues. The V segment lost 8 bases and the J segment 8 bases; nucleotides outside the gene matches: 5. Germline assignment: CDR1 MDHEN and CDR2 SYDVKM. The chain combines TRBV28 with TRBJ1-2, with TRBD1 matching over 7 bases. Sequencing was carried out using CD8+ T cells from PBMCs. The origin of this receptor is a human donor with Susac syndrome. The CDR3 nucleotides are TGTGCCAGCCGAGCAGGGGGAGGCTACACCTTC. Amino acids: CASRAGGGYTF.